This T cell receptor beta chain came from a study of early T cells in non-severe SARS-CoV-2 infection. Overall study context: Sequencing was performed on bulk RNA from unsorted whole blood, leaving chains unpaired. Broader study findings: Comparison of clonotypes with VDJdb favored anti-spike CD8 responses while missing private and CD4 specificities.

This clonotype has ten or more counts. The antigen is unknown. Researchers tagged individual cDNA molecules with unique molecular identifiers. Each CDR3 protein gets one entry after TCRdb re-called the 5' RACE reads with MiXCR. Of about 60,000 distinct CDR3 sequences listed, around 11% are singletons. In germline, CDR1 is SGHRS, CDR2 YFSETQ. Trimming shortened V by 2 bases and J by 1 base, and 9 bases separated the two germline ends. The CDR3 length is 14 residues. Material: whole blood, obtained at baseline. This receptor was taken from an adult who was a healthcare worker with PCR-confirmed SARS-CoV-2 infection or an uninfected control (not recorded which). The chain employs TRBV5-1 and TRBJ1-1, with D uncertain. The CDR3 nucleotides read TGCGCCAGCAGCTTTAGCCAGGCGAACACTGAAGCTTTCTTT. Its protein is CASSFSQANTEAFF.